This is a list of T cell receptor beta chains from one sample in a study of cytomegalovirus exposure and HLA in healthy donors. Libraries were prepared by immunoSEQ multiplex PCR; TCRdb keeps only in-frame clonotypes and omits some of them. The table lists 90,000 to 120,000 clones, about 72% of them singletons. The sample was PBMCs. The receptors shown here come from a man aged 18 to 35 in good health and CMV-seronegative. Each CDR3 is given with its conserved first and last residue. The D gene is left open where the match is weak. The size entry is marked missing in some rows and otherwise reads once, few, many or a size class.

J,D,V,size,CDR3,DNA
TRBJ2-7,-,TRBV20-1,-,CSASRVYEQYF,TGCAGTGCTAGCCGAGTCTACGAGCAGTACTTC
TRBJ1-4,-,TRBV9,-,CASSVNQGGGLGEKLFF,TGTGCCAGCAGCGTAAACCAGGGAGGTGGATTAGGTGAAAAACTGTTTTTT
TRBJ1-1,-,TRBV28,-,CASSLNGGRGTEAFF,TGTGCCAGCAGTTTAAACGGGGGTCGTGGCACTGAAGCTTTCTTT
TRBJ2-3,TRBD1,TRBV29-1,-,CSVTGTAYTDTQYF,TGCAGCGTTACCGGGACAGCCTACACAGATACGCAGTATTTT
TRBJ2-7,-,TRBV19,many,CASSTDSGGHYEQYF,TGTGCCAGTAGTACTGACTCGGGGGGACACTACGAGCAGTACTTC
TRBJ1-3,-,TRBV5-1,-,CASSLLSGTGNTIYF,TGCGCCAGCAGCTTGTTGTCAGGGACTGGAAACACCATATATTTT
TRBJ2-3,TRBD1,TRBV5-4,-,CASSGGQRNTDTQYF,TGTGCCAGCAGCGGGGGACAGAGAAACACAGATACGCAGTATTTT
TRBJ1-2,-,TRBV18,-,CASSPGVGADYGYTF,TGTGCCAGCTCACCGGGTGTAGGGGCGGACTATGGCTACACCTTC
TRBJ1-1,-,TRBV11-1,-,CASSLYRNTEAFF,TGTGCCAGCAGCTTATACAGGAACACTGAAGCTTTCTTT
TRBJ2-1,-,TRBV2,few,CASSATSGSYNEQFF,TGTGCCAGCAGCGCAACAAGCGGCTCCTACAATGAGCAGTTCTTC
TRBJ2-2,TRBD2,TRBV27,-,CASSLRLAGGVPGELFF,TGTGCCAGCAGTTTACGGCTAGCGGGGGGAGTTCCCGGGGAGCTGTTTTTT
TRBJ2-5,TRBD1,TRBV7-9,-,CASSRDRVWEETQYF,TGTGCCAGCAGCAGGGACAGGGTGTGGGAAGAGACCCAGTACTTC
TRBJ2-7,TRBD1,TRBV6-5,-,CASRDRYEQYF,TGTGCCAGCCGGGACAGGTACGAGCAGTACTTC
TRBJ2-7,TRBD1,TRBV29-1,-,CSVGPGQGAEQYF,TGCAGCGTTGGCCCGGGCCAGGGGGCCGAGCAGTACTTC
TRBJ1-1,-,TRBV6-1,-,CASSEGPGNTEAFF,TGTGCCAGCAGCGAGGGCCCGGGGAACACTGAAGCTTTCTTT
TRBJ2-3,TRBD2,TRBV7-3,-,CASSSGRGGSTDTQYF,TGTGCCAGCAGCTCAGGACGGGGGGGGAGCACAGATACGCAGTATTTT
TRBJ2-5,TRBD1,TRBV5-4,-,CASSSRTGREETQYF,TGTGCCAGCAGCTCGCGGACAGGGCGCGAAGAGACCCAGTACTTC
TRBJ2-7,TRBD1,TRBV28,-,CASSGRGRGQEQYF,TGTGCCAGCAGTGGACGGGGCAGGGGGCAAGAGCAGTACTTC
TRBJ1-6,-,TRBV6-6,-,CASSYGPLLALHF,TGTGCCAGCAGTTACGGGCCCCTTTTGGCCCTCCACTTT
TRBJ2-3,-,TRBV10-3,-,CAIRPRAGTDTQYF,TGTGCCATCAGGCCTCGTGCGGGCACAGATACGCAGTATTTT
TRBJ1-4,-,TRBV28,-,CASSLAGVATNEKLFF,TGTGCCAGCAGTTTAGCAGGCGTTGCAACTAATGAAAAACTGTTTTTT
TRBJ2-7,TRBD1,TRBV19,once,CASSIPGPGTGREHYEQYF,TGTGCCAGTAGTATCCCTGGGCCCGGGACAGGGAGAGAGCACTACGAGCAGTACTTC
TRBJ2-7,TRBD2,TRBV11-2,-,CASSAPGGDSYEQYF,TGTGCCAGCAGCGCGCCCGGGGGGGATTCCTACGAGCAGTACTTC
TRBJ2-4,-,TRBV9,-,CASSVGGQIGTNIQYF,TGTGCCAGCAGCGTAGGGGGACAAATCGGAACCAACATTCAGTACTTC
TRBJ2-1,TRBD2,TRBV28,-,CASRSSGGPNEQFF,TGTGCCAGCAGGAGTAGCGGGGGGCCGAATGAGCAGTTCTTC
TRBJ1-1,-,TRBV7-2,few,CASRTTRNTEAFF,TGTGCCAGCAGAACAACACGGAACACTGAAGCTTTCTTT
TRBJ2-7,TRBD1,TRBV14,-,CASSHPPGQDPHEQYF,TGTGCCAGCAGCCACCCCCCGGGACAGGATCCCCACGAGCAGTACTTC
TRBJ2-2,TRBD1,TRBV6-1,-,CASSRDRSTGELFF,TGTGCCAGCAGCAGGGACAGATCCACCGGGGAGCTGTTTTTT
TRBJ2-2,-,TRBV7-6,-,CASSQSTANTGELFF,TGTGCCAGCAGCCAAAGCACTGCGAACACCGGGGAGCTGTTTTTT
TRBJ1-3,-,TRBV25-1,once,CASSEPGTGNTIYF,TGTGCCAGCAGTGAACCAGGGACTGGAAACACCATATATTTT
TRBJ2-5,TRBD2,TRBV19,-,CASSRGLAGGRKETQYF,TGTGCCAGTAGTAGGGGACTAGCGGGGGGGAGGAAAGAGACCCAGTACTTC
TRBJ2-7,TRBD1,TRBV6-5,-,CASTPPGTGGEQYF,TGTGCCAGCACTCCACCCGGGACAGGCGGGGAGCAGTACTTC
TRBJ1-1,-,TRBV11-2,-,CASSPLGTITEAFF,TGTGCCAGCAGCCCCCTTGGGACTATCACTGAAGCTTTCTTT
TRBJ2-1,TRBD1,TRBV19,-,CASSADRDNEQFF,TGTGCCAGTAGTGCCGACAGGGACAATGAGCAGTTCTTC
TRBJ2-7,TRBD1,TRBV14,few,CASSQATGGSYEQYF,TGTGCCAGCAGCCAAGCGACAGGGGGCTCCTACGAGCAGTACTTC
TRBJ2-5,-,TRBV25-1,-,CASGAVRETQYF,TGTGCCAGTGGGGCAGTCCGAGAGACCCAGTACTTC
TRBJ2-3,TRBD2,TRBV6-5,-,CASKAGGPDTQYF,TGTGCCAGCAAAGCGGGGGGGCCAGATACGCAGTATTTT
TRBJ2-3,-,TRBV9,-,CASSAGLNTQYF,TGTGCCAGCAGCGCTGGGCTCAATACGCAGTATTTT
TRBJ1-4,TRBD1,TRBV19,-,CASKTDRGRNEKLFF,TGTGCCAGCAAAACAGACAGGGGACGAAATGAAAAACTGTTTTTT
TRBJ2-7,TRBD2,TRBV5-6,-,CASSLGLAGGPSYEQYF,TGTGCCAGCAGCTTGGGACTAGCGGGGGGTCCCTCCTACGAGCAGTACTTC
TRBJ2-5,-,TRBV7-9,-,CASSLGQGVYF,TGTGCCAGCAGCTTAGGGCAGGGCGTGTACTTC
TRBJ1-2,TRBD1,TRBV6-5,few,CASSDRVGYGYTF,TGTGCCAGCAGTGACAGGGTCGGCTATGGCTACACCTTC
TRBJ2-7,-,TRBV27,-,CASSPPFGEQYF,TGTGCCAGCAGTCCCCCGTTCGGCGAGCAGTACTTC
TRBJ2-7,TRBD2,TRBV6-1,-,CASSEEFGGGSYEQYF,TGTGCCAGCAGTGAAGAATTTGGCGGGGGATCCTACGAGCAGTACTTC
TRBJ2-2,-,TRBV27,-,CASSLSPTGRIGGELFF,TGTGCCAGCAGTTTATCCCCGACAGGGAGGATAGGCGGGGAGCTGTTTTTT
TRBJ1-6,-,TRBV2,-,CASSAPNPGGTPLHF,TGTGCCAGCAGTGCCCCGAACCCGGGAGGAACACCCCTCCACTTT
TRBJ1-2,-,TRBV19,-,CASNSREEDYGYTF,TGTGCCAGTAATTCTAGGGAGGAGGACTATGGCTACACCTTC
TRBJ2-7,TRBD2,TRBV11-3,-,CASSPGAGGYYEQYF,TGTGCCAGCAGCCCAGGAGCGGGGGGGTACTACGAGCAGTACTTC
TRBJ2-7,-,TRBV5-6,-,CASSQGDYEQYF,TGTGCCAGCAGCCAAGGAGACTACGAGCAGTACTTC
TRBJ2-3,TRBD2,TRBV5-1,-,CASSVLAGATDTQYF,TGCGCCAGCAGCGTACTAGCGGGAGCCACAGATACGCAGTATTTT
TRBJ1-5,-,TRBV29-1,-,CSVGHREGTQHF,TGCAGCGTTGGGCACAGGGAAGGGACCCAGCATTTT
TRBJ1-1,-,TRBV6-6,-,CASSYDQGLLPEAFF,TGTGCCAGCAGTTACGATCAGGGGTTACTGCCTGAAGCTTTCTTT
TRBJ2-3,-,TRBV5-1,-,CASSSDTTSTDTQYF,TGCGCCAGCAGCTCGGACACCACTAGCACAGATACGCAGTATTTT
TRBJ1-1,-,TRBV19,once,CASSIGSGTEAFF,TGTGCCAGTAGTATCGGGTCGGGCACTGAAGCTTTCTTT
TRBJ2-7,TRBD1,TRBV9,-,CASSGTGVGKQYF,TGTGCCAGCAGCGGGACAGGGGTCGGCAAGCAGTACTTC
TRBJ2-5,TRBD2,TRBV4-2,many,CASSQEEGGAGGETQYF,TGTGCCAGCAGCCAAGAAGAAGGTGGAGCGGGGGGAGAGACCCAGTACTTC
TRBJ1-2,TRBD1,TRBV7-9,-,CASSFTGGALGYTF,TGTGCCAGCAGCTTCACAGGGGGCGCATTAGGCTACACCTTC
TRBJ2-2,-,TRBV19,-,CASTPRRAGELFF,TGTGCCAGTACCCCTCGCAGGGCCGGGGAGCTGTTTTTT
TRBJ2-7,-,TRBV19,-,CASSRPTGTANEQYF,TGTGCCAGTAGTAGACCTACCGGGACTGCCAACGAGCAGTACTTC
TRBJ1-2,TRBD1,TRBV4-2,once,CASSQVNTGQVYGYTF,TGTGCCAGCAGCCAAGTTAACACCGGACAGGTTTATGGCTACACCTTC